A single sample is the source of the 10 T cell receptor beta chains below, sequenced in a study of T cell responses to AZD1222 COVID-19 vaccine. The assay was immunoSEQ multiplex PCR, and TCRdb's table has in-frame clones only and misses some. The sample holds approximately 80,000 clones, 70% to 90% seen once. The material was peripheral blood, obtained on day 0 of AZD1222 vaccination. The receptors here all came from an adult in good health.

CDR3 region: CASIYSMLEAFF. The CDR3 bases are TGTGCCAGTATTTACAGTATGCTCGAAGCTTTCTTT. The chain recombines TRBV6-5 with TRBJ1-1, with unresolved D. This CDR3 is 12 amino acids long. CDR1 is MNHEY and CDR2 is SVGAGI in the germline V gene. V lost 9 bases and J 8 bases, leaving 16 bases between the germline ends.

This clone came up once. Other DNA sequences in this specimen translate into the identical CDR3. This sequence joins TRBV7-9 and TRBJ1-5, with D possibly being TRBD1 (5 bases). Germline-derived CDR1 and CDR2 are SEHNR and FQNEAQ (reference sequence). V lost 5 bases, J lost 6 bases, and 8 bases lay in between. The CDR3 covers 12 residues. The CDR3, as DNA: TGTGCCAGCAGCCTTGGGACTCAGCCCCAGCATTTT. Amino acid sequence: CASSLGTQPQHF.

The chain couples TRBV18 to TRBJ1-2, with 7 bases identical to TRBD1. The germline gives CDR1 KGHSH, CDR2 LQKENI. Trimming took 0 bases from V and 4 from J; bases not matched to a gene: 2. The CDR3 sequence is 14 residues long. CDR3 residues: CASSPPQGGYGYTF. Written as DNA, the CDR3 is TGTGCCAGCTCACCACCGCAGGGGGGCTATGGCTACACCTTC.

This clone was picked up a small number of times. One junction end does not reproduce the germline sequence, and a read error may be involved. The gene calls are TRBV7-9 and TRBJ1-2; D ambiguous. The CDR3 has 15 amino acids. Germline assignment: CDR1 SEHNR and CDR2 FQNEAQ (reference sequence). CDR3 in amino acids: CASSLYSSSNHGYTF. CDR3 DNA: TGTGCCAGCAGCTTATACTCCTCAAGTAACCATGGCTACACCTTC.

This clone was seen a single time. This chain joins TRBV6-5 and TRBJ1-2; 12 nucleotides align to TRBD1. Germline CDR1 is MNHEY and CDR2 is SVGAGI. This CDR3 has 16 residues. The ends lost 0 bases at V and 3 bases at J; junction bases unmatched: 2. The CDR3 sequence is CASSYSGTGGDYGYTF. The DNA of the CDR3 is TGTGCCAGCAGTTACTCGGGGACAGGGGGCGACTATGGCTACACCTTC.

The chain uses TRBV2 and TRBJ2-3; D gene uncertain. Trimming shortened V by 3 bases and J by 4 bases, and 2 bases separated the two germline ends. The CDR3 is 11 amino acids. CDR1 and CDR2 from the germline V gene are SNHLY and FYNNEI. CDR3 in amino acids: CASSEADTQYF. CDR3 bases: TGTGCCAGCAGTGAGGCAGATACGCAGTATTTT.

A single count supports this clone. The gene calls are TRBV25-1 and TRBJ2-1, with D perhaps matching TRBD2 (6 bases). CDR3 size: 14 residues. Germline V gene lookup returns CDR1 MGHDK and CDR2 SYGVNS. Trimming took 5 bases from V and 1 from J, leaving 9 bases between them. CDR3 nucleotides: TGTGCCAGCAGTAGCGGGCCATCCTACAATGAGCAGTTCTTC. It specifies CASSSGPSYNEQFF.

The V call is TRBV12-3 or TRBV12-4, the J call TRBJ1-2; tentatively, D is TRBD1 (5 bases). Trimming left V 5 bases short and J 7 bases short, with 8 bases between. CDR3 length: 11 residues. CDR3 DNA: TGTGCCAGCAGTACCAGGGTTGGCTACACCTTC. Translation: CASSTRVGYTF.

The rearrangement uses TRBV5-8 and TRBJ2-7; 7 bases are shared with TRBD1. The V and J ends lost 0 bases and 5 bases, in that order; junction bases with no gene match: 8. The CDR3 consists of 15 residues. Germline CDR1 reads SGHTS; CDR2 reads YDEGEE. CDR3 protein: CASSLAIQGGHEQYF. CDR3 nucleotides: TGTGCCAGCAGCTTGGCCATCCAAGGGGGCCACGAGCAGTACTTC.

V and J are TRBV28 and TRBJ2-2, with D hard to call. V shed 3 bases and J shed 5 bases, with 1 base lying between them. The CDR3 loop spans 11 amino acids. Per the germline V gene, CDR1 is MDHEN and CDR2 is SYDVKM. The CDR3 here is CASSLTGELFF. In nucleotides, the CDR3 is TGTGCCAGCAGTTTGACCGGGGAGCTGTTTTTT.